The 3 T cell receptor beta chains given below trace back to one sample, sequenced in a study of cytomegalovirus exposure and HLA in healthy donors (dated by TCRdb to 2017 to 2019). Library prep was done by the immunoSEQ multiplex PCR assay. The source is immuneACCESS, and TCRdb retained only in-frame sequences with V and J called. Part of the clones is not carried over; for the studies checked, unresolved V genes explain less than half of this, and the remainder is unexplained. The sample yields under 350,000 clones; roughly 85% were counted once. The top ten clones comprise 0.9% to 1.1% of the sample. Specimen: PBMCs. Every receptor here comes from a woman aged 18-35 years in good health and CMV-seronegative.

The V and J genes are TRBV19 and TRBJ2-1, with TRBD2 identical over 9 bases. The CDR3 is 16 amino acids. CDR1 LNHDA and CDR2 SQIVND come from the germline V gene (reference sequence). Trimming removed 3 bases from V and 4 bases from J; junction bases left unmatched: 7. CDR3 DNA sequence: TGTGCCAGTAGTATTGGGACGCTAGCGGGGTACAATGAGCAGTTCTTC. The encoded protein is CASSIGTLAGYNEQFF.

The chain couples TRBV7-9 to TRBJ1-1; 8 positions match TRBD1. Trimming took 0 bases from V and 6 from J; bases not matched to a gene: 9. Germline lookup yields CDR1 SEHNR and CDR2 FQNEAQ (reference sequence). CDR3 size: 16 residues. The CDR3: CASSLAGTGRGAEAFF. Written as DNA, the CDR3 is TGTGCCAGCAGCTTAGCCGGGACAGGCCGGGGCGCTGAAGCTTTCTTT.

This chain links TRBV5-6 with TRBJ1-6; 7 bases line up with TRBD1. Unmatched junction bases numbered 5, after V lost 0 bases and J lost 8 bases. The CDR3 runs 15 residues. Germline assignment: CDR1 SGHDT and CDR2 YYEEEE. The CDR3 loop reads CASSLGGGAYSPLHF. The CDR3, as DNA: TGTGCCAGCAGCTTGGGAGGGGGCGCGTATTCACCCCTCCACTTT.